This TCR beta chain was documented in a study of T cell repertoires in cytomegalovirus infection. V dropped 4 bases and J dropped 4 bases, with 20 bases sitting between them. In germline, CDR1 is MNHEY, CDR2 SVGAGI. This CDR3 is built from 17 residues. TCRdb redid the calling of the reads with MiXCR, one entry per CDR3 protein. The table has some 600,000 distinct CDR3 sequences, roughly a quarter seen once; the top ten hold roughly 8%. The rearrangement uses TRBV6-5 and TRBJ2-4; D may be TRBD1 or TRBD2 (5 bases each). The TCR comes from a human donor in good health (CMV status not recorded). Some clones in this sample may be carry-over from other donors' samples. The sample taken for sequencing was CD8+ T cells from PBMCs. CDR3 protein: CASSFLPAGTQKNIQYF. The CDR3 region has the DNA TGTGCCAGCAGTTTTTTACCAGCCGGGACCCAAAAAAACATTCAGTACTTC.